The 10 T cell receptor beta chains below all came from one sample that was sequenced in a study of human T cells and chemical hapten exposure. The time point here: patch test 3, about 24 weeks after DPC sensitization. Noted treatment: therapeutic diphenylcyclopropenone sensitization with weekly scalp DPC. TCRdb analysed the RACE reads with MiXCR anew, one entry per CDR3 protein. In the table there are approximately 72,000 distinct CDR3 sequences, around 10% of which are singletons. The sequencing here drew on whole blood, taken in connection with sensitization to the hapten diphenylcyclopropenone (DPC). The receptors stem from a woman between 50 and 59 years old with alopecia areata. Some clones in this sample may be carry-over from other donors' samples.

This clonotype was recorded a few times. The chain recombines TRBV25-1 with TRBJ2-3; D perhaps matches TRBD2 (6 bases). This CDR3 region has 14 residues. V was shortened by 2 bases and J by 4 bases, with 10 bases between the two germline ends. CDR1 and CDR2 from the germline V gene are MGHDK and SYGVNS. The CDR3 bases are TGTGCCAGCAGTGAAAGGGAGGTGTCAGATACGCAGTATTTT. Amino acids: CASSEREVSDTQYF.

This clonotype appeared many times. V is TRBV28 and J is TRBJ2-7, with 7 bases identical to TRBD2. With V trimmed by 5 bases and J by 2 bases, 6 bases remained unmatched. Germline-derived CDR1 and CDR2 are MDHEN and SYDVKM. The CDR3 runs to 14 residues. Here the CDR3 reads CASSPGGGAYEQYF. Written as DNA, the CDR3 is TGTGCCAGCAGTCCCGGTGGGGGGGCCTACGAGCAGTACTTC.

This clonotype was recorded only once. The CDR3 here is CASSSQGNYGYTF. CDR3 DNA sequence: TGTGCCAGCAGTTCACAGGGAAACTATGGCTACACCTTC. V and J are TRBV28 and TRBJ1-2; possible D gene TRBD1, 6 bases. V dropped 4 bases and J dropped 2 bases, with 8 bases sitting between them. Per germline, CDR1 MDHEN and CDR2 SYDVKM. The CDR3 is made up of 13 amino acids.

This clonotype came up many times. The chain combines TRBV7-9 with TRBJ2-5; 11 bases are a match to TRBD2. CDR3 size: 17 residues. After removal of 6 bases from V and 1 base from J, the junction contained 10 bases not matched to a gene. Per the germline V gene, CDR1 is SEHNR and CDR2 is FQNEAQ (reference sequence). The CDR3 protein is CASSQHSGGAPQETQYF. The CDR3 nucleotides are TGTGCCAGCAGTCAACATAGCGGGGGGGCTCCCCAAGAGACCCAGTACTTC. The entire variable domain, with the rest obtained from reference TRBV7-9 and TRBJ2-5, is as follows: DTGVSQNPRHKITKRGQNVTFRCDPISEHNRLYWYRQTLGQGPEFLTYFQNEAQLEKSRLLSDRFSAERPKGSFSTLEIQRTEQGDSAMYLCASSQHSGGAPQETQYFGPGTRLLVL.

There are many counts of this clonotype. The genes are TRBV18 and TRBJ2-2, with D maybe TRBD1 (5 bases). Germline V gives CDR1 KGHSH, CDR2 LQKENI. The CDR3 loop spans 15 amino acids. V was shortened by 5 bases and J by 0 bases, with 10 bases between the two germline ends. In nucleotides, the CDR3 is TGTGCCAGCTCAAGGGGCGTATCGAACACCGGGGAGCTGTTTTTT. The encoded protein is CASSRGVSNTGELFF.

Many counts were recorded for this clonotype. The chain links TRBV6-6 to TRBJ2-7; D is perhaps TRBD2 (6 bases). Germline assignment: CDR1 MNHNY and CDR2 SVGAGI (reference sequence). This CDR3 is 14 amino acids long. V lost 2 bases and J lost 5, with 13 bases in between. CDR3 region: CASSYPDYSHEQYF. CDR3 nucleotides: TGTGCCAGCAGTTACCCGGACTATTCCCACGAGCAGTACTTC.

This clonotype was observed at least ten times. The chain uses TRBV7-6 and TRBJ1-1; D remains ambiguous. With 1 base removed from V and 1 base from J, the gap between germline ends came to 13 bases. The CDR3 totals 16 residues. Germline CDR1 is SGHVS and CDR2 is FNYEAQ. The CDR3 DNA sequence: TGTGCCAGCAGCTTAGAGGGCCCTGGGTGGAACACTGAAGCTTTCTTT. It encodes CASSLEGPGWNTEAFF.

This clonotype was counted many times. The chain joins TRBV20-1 to TRBJ2-7; 7 nucleotides line up with TRBD1. Per the germline V gene, CDR1 is DFQATT and CDR2 is SNEGSKA (reference sequence). This CDR3 comprises 13 residues. The ends lost 6 bases at V and 3 bases at J; junction bases unmatched: 8. The CDR3 sequence is CSAYPGQYYEQYF. The CDR3 nucleotides are TGCAGTGCCTACCCGGGACAGTACTACGAGCAGTACTTC.

V and J are TRBV5-1 and TRBJ2-5; D unresolved. V lost 0 bases, J lost 2 bases, and 8 bases lay in between. The CDR3 is 14 residues long. CDR1 is SGHRS and CDR2 is YFSETQ in the germline V gene. The chain's CDR3 is CASSLAGWQETQYF. Here the CDR3 DNA reads TGCGCCAGCAGCTTGGCCGGCTGGCAAGAGACCCAGTACTTC.

This clonotype appeared many times. The V call is TRBV20-1, the J call TRBJ1-2; possible D gene TRBD1, 5 bases. The CDR3 totals 17 residues. Trimming removed 1 base at V and 4 bases at J, with 22 bases between. The V gene's germline CDR1 is DFQATT and CDR2 SNEGSKA (reference sequence). DNA for the CDR3: TGCAGTGCTAGAGTCGTAGGAAAAGGGGAGCCTGTCTATGGCTACACCTTC. This gives the protein CSARVVGKGEPVYGYTF.